This T cell receptor beta chain emerged from a study of blood T cell repertoires in COVID-19. The protocol was immunoSEQ multiplex PCR, while the TCRdb copy is restricted to in-frame clones and leaves out a portion. Of about 260,000 clones in the sample, about 90% were seen once. The receptor's source is a woman between 40 and 50 years old who had been exposed to COVID-19. Sequencing was done on a sample of PBMCs or T cells enriched from blood (not recorded which).

CDR3 nucleotides: TGTGCCAGTAGCCGTGGGGGGGGGAGTGAAAGGAAAGCTTTCTTT. This gives the protein CASSRGGGSERKAFF. This rearrangement joins TRBV19 to TRBJ1-1; perhaps TRBD1 as D (5 bases). Deletions cut 6 bases from V and 9 bases from J, with 23 bases between. Germline CDR1 reads LNHDA; CDR2 reads SQIVND (reference sequence). The CDR3 is 15 amino acids.